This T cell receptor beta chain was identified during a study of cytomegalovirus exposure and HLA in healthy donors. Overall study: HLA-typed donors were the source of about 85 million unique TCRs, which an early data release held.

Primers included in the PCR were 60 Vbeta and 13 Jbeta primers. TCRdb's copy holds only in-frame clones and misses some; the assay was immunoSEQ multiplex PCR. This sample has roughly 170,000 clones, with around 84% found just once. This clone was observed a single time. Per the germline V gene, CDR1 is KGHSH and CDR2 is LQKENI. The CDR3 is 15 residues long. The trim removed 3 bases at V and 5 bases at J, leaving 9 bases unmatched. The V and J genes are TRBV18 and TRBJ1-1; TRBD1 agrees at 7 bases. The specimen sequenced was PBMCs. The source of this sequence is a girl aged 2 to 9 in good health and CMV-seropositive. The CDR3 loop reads CASSPRQGLDTEAFF. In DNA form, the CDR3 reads TGTGCCAGCTCACCTAGACAGGGATTGGATACTGAAGCTTTCTTT.